The 9 T cell receptor beta chains given below trace back to one sample, sequenced in a study of cytomegalovirus exposure and HLA in healthy donors. Vbeta (60) and Jbeta (13) primers were used in the PCR. Here immunoSEQ multiplex PCR was the method, and the copy in TCRdb shows in-frame clones only, minus some. The data show 150,000 to 200,000 clones, around 83% seen once. The sample taken for sequencing was PBMCs. These receptors originate from a man between 35 and 55 years old in good health and CMV-seropositive.

Only one count was recorded for this clone. The rearrangement joins TRBV6-7 to TRBJ2-3, with D possibly TRBD1 on 6 matching bases. TRBV6-7 falls under the ORF class, with uncertain function. The germline V and J ends were trimmed by 4 bases and 0 bases, with 11 bases remaining between them. This CDR3 has 15 residues. CDR3 sequence: CASSSDSYSTDTQYF. CDR3 in DNA: TGTGCCAGCAGTTCGGACAGCTATAGCACAGATACGCAGTATTTT.

This clone was recorded a few times. This rearrangement joins TRBV9 to TRBJ2-1; D might be TRBD2 (6 bases). The ends were cut back, 8 bases at V and 8 bases at J, with 20 bases in the middle. Germline V gives CDR1 SGDLS, CDR2 YYNGEE. This CDR3 comprises 14 residues. CDR3 residues: CASQPRLGFDEQFF. DNA for the CDR3: TGTGCCAGTCAGCCGAGACTAGGGTTCGATGAGCAGTTCTTC.

The gene calls are TRBV11-2 and TRBJ2-7; 10 bases map to TRBD2. The CDR3 contains 14 residues. Per the germline V gene, CDR1 is SGHAT and CDR2 is FQNNGV. J lost 3 bases, V lost 5 bases, and 4 bases had no gene match. The CDR3 DNA follows: TGTGCCAGCAGCCCTAGCGGGAGCGTCTACGAGCAGTACTTC. It specifies CASSPSGSVYEQYF.

The chain joins TRBV5-5 to TRBJ1-4; weak D call: TRBD1 (5 bases). V was trimmed by 2 bases and J by 8 bases, leaving 10 bases between them. CDR3 size: 13 residues. In germline, CDR1 is SGHKS, CDR2 YYEKEE (reference sequence). The DNA of the CDR3 is TGTGCCAGCAGCTTTGGGGGAGGGGAAAAACTGTTTTTT. As protein: CASSFGGGEKLFF. Looking up the rest from reference TRBV5-5 and TRBJ1-4 gives the full variable domain: DAGVTQSPTHLIKTRGQQVTLRCSPISGHKSVSWYQQVLGQGPQFIFQYYEKEERGRGNFPDRFSARQFPNYSSELNVNALLLGDSALYLCASSFGGGEKLFFGSGTQLSVL.

This chain uses TRBV28 with TRBJ2-7; 7 positions agree with TRBD2. CDR1 is MDHEN, CDR2 SYDVKM, per germline. The CDR3 extends over 14 amino acids. V gave up 3 bases and J gave up 2 bases; unmatched junction bases: 4. CDR3 DNA: TGTGCCAGCAGTTTTTCCCTAGCGGCCTACGAGCAGTACTTC. Translation: CASSFSLAAYEQYF.

The J gene is TRBJ1-2, the V gene TRBV4-2; 7 positions agree with TRBD1. The CDR3 spans 14 residues. The ends lost 6 bases at V and 2 bases at J; junction bases unmatched: 6. The V gene's germline CDR1 is LGHNA and CDR2 YNFKEQ. CDR3 region: CASRISGGNYGYTF. The CDR3 region has the DNA TGTGCCAGCAGAATTTCAGGGGGGAACTATGGCTACACCTTC.

A remark on this clone: The identical CDR3 is also encoded by other nucleotide sequences in the sample. The chain joins TRBV29-1 to TRBJ1-2; 9 nucleotides line up with TRBD1. Germline V gives CDR1 SQVTM, CDR2 ANQGSEA. The CDR3 spans 15 residues. Trimming removed 6 bases from V and 3 bases from J; junction bases left unmatched: 11. The chain's CDR3 is CSVEPGTGSHYGYTF. The CDR3 bases are TGCAGCGTCGAACCCGGGACAGGGTCCCACTATGGCTACACCTTC.

The chain combines TRBV10-3 with TRBJ2-7, with D perhaps matching TRBD2 (6 bases). Germline values: CDR1 ENHRY, CDR2 SYGVKD. The CDR3 loop spans 13 amino acids. V was trimmed by 10 bases and J by 3 bases, leaving 16 bases between them. The CDR3 DNA sequence: TGTGCCACCTGTACTAGCACCGACTACGAGCAGTACTTC. This encodes CATCTSTDYEQYF.

The chain uses TRBV6-5 and TRBJ2-6; D gene unclear. CDR1 is MNHEY, CDR2 SVGAGI, per germline. Trimming pared 6 bases from V and 3 bases from J, leaving 9 bases between. The CDR3 runs 14 residues. The CDR3 region is CASRGIGGANVLTF. CDR3 sequence (DNA): TGTGCCAGCAGGGGCATTGGTGGGGCCAACGTCCTGACTTTC.